Sequencing of this T cell receptor (beta chain) was carried out in a study of CD8 T cells in ankylosing spondylitis. Ten or more counts support this clonotype. TCRdb used MiXCR to reprocess the 5' RACE reads, holding one entry per CDR3 protein. Here the sample spans about 160,000 distinct CDR3 sequences, 15% to 20% being singletons. The source of this sequence is a male donor with ankylosing spondylitis or in good health (not recorded which). Sequencing was done on a sample of blood, either unsorted or a sorted T cell fraction (not recorded which).

CDR3 sequence reads: CSARDLLAGNTGELFF. The CDR3, as DNA: TGCAGTGCTAGAGATCTTCTAGCGGGAAACACCGGGGAGCTGTTTTTT. This chain uses TRBV20-1 with TRBJ2-2, with TRBD2 matching over 9 bases. Trimming took 0 bases from V and 2 from J; bases not matched to a gene: 4. The CDR3 spans 16 residues. The V gene's germline CDR1 is DFQATT and CDR2 SNEGSKA (reference sequence).